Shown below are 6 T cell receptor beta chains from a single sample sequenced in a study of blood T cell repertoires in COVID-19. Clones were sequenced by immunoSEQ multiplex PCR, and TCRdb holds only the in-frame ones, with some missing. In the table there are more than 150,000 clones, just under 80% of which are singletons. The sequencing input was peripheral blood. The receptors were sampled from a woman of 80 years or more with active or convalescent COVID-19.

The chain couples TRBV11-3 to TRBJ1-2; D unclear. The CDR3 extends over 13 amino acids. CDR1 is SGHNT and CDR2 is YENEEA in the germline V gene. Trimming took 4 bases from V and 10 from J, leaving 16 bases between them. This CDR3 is CASSSNTGGPYTF. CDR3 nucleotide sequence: TGTGCCAGCAGCTCCAATACTGGCGGTCCCTACACCTTC.

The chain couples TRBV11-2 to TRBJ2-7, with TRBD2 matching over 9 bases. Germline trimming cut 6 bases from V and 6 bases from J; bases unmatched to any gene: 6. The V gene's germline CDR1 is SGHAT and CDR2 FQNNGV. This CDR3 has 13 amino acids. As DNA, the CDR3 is TGTGCCAGCAGGCAAGCGGGGGGCTCCGAGCAGTACTTC. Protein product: CASRQAGGSEQYF. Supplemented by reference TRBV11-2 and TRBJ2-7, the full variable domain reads EAGVAQSPRYKIIEKRQSVAFWCNPISGHATLYWYQQILGQGPKLLIQFQNNGVVDDSQLPKDRFSAERLKGVDSTLKIQPAKLEDSAVYLCASRQAGGSEQYFGPGTRLTVT.

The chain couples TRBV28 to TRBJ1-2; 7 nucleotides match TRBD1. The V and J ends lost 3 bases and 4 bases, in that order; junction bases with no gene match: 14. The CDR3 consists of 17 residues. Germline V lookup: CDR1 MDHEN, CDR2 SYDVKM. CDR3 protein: CASSFYLVGTVGYGYTF. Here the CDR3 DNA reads TGTGCCAGCAGTTTCTATCTGGTTGGGACAGTGGGCTATGGCTACACCTTC.

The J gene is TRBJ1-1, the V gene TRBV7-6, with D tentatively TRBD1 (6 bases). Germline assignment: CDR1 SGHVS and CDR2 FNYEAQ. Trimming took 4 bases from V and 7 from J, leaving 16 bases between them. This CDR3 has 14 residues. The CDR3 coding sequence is TGTGCCAGCAGCTCACATGGGGGCACTCGTGAAGCTTTCTTT. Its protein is CASSSHGGTREAFF.

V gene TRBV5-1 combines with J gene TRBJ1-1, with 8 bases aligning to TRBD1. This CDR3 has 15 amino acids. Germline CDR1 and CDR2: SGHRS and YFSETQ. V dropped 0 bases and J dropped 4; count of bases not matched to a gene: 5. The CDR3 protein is CASSLGQGLGTEAFF. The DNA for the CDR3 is TGCGCCAGCAGCTTGGGACAGGGGCTAGGCACTGAAGCTTTCTTT.

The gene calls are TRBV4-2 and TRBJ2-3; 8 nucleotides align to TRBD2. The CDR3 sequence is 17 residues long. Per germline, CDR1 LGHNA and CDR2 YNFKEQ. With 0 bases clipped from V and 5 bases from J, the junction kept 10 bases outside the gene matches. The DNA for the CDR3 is TGTGCCAGCAGCCAAGATCCGGGAGGGGGGGCGAAAGATACGCAGTATTTT. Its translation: CASSQDPGGGAKDTQYF.